The clone carrying this T cell receptor (beta chain) was observed once. Unmatched junction bases numbered 6, after V lost 0 bases and J lost 2 bases. This CDR3 is built from 17 residues. CDR1 is SGHRS and CDR2 is YFSETQ in the germline V gene. The data stem from a study of cytomegalovirus exposure and HLA in healthy donors. Study at large: Unique TCRs numbering roughly 85 million, obtained from HLA-typed donors, made up an early data release.

PCR was performed using 60 Vbeta and 13 Jbeta primers. Assay used: immunoSEQ multiplex PCR; TCRdb lists only in-frame clones, some missing. The sample carries over 200,000 clones, 60% to 80% recorded once. The chain joins TRBV5-1 to TRBJ2-3; 10 bases are a match to TRBD2. The sample taken for sequencing was PBMCs. The TCR originated in a male donor in good health and CMV-seronegative. The CDR3 loop reads CASSLEASGSPTDTQYF. The DNA for the CDR3 is TGCGCCAGCAGCTTGGAAGCTAGCGGGAGCCCCACAGATACGCAGTATTTT. Full variable domain (outside the CDR3, taken from reference TRBV5-1 and TRBJ2-3): KAGVTQTPRYLIKTRGQQVTLSCSPISGHRSVSWYQQTPGQGLQFLFEYFSETQRNKGNFPGRFSGRQFSNSRSEMNVSTLELGDSALYLCASSLEASGSPTDTQYFGPGTRLTVL.